These 9 T cell receptor beta chains were all obtained from the same sample, sequenced in a study of CXCR3-negative and CXCR3-positive naive CD8 T cells. Libraries were UMI-labeled 5' RACE TRB cDNA. TCRdb reprocessed the 5' RACE reads and reports one entry per CDR3 protein, with no DNA. Its table records 100,000 to 150,000 distinct CDR3 sequences. The specimen was naive CXCR3- CD8+ T cells from blood. Regarding subset: CD45RO-CCR7+CD27+CD95- naive CD8+ T cells lacking CXCR3 (TNR3-). All receptors derive from a human donor in good health. Some clones in this sample may be carry-over from other donors' samples.

The J gene is TRBJ1-2, the V gene TRBV28; absent DNA, TCRdb's TRBD1 call cannot be checked. Germline V gene sequence: CDR1 MDHEN, CDR2 SYDVKM. This CDR3 comprises 13 residues. The CDR3 loop is CASRLTGGPGYTF.

The rearrangement joins TRBV4-3 to TRBJ2-3; no DNA is available, so the TRBD1 call from TCRdb remains unchecked. The CDR3 contains 17 residues. Germline V CDR1 and CDR2: LGHNA, YSLEER. CDR3 region: CSSSQEFVGSALDTQYF.

The chain has TRBV7-9 and TRBJ1-2; TCRdb returns TRBD1, unconfirmable since there is no DNA. The CDR3 is 12 amino acids. From germline, CDR1 is SEHNR and CDR2 FQNEAQ (reference sequence). The CDR3 here is CASSPGLWGYTF.

The V gene is TRBV11-2, the J gene TRBJ2-5; the TCRdb D gene call, TRBD1, has no DNA to confirm it. CDR3 length equals 14 residues. Looked up from germline, CDR1 is SGHAT and CDR2 is FQNNGV. CDR3: CASSFGAFQETQYF.

This chain uses TRBV5-1 with TRBJ2-1; TCRdb designates TRBD1, a call that cannot be tested without DNA. The CDR3 length is 14 residues. Per the germline V gene, CDR1 is SGHRS and CDR2 is YFSETQ. This CDR3 reads CASSTTGWDNEQFF.

The V gene is TRBV7-2, the J gene TRBJ2-7; the D gene TCRdb calls, TRBD2, cannot be checked with no DNA. CDR1 is SGHTA, CDR2 FQGNSA, per germline. The length of the CDR3 is 12 residues. Here the CDR3 reads CASSYTTGEQYF. Supplemented by reference TRBV7-2 and TRBJ2-7, the full variable domain reads GAGVSQSPSNKVTEKGKDVELRCDPISGHTALYWYRQSLGQGLEFLIYFQGNSAPDKSGLPSDRFSAERTGGSVSTLTIQRTQQEDSAVYLCASSYTTGEQYFGPGTRLTVT.

The chain recombines TRBV28 with TRBJ2-1; without DNA, the TCRdb call of TRBD1 cannot be checked. This CDR3 has 15 residues. Per the germline V gene, CDR1 is MDHEN and CDR2 is SYDVKM. The CDR3 loop reads CASSHPGAQVYEQFF.

CDR3 region: CSAPTLVGYEQYF. The chain uses TRBV20-1 and TRBJ2-7; lacking DNA, the TRBD2 call made by TCRdb goes unchecked. Germline V gives CDR1 DFQATT, CDR2 SNEGSKA (reference sequence). This CDR3 spans 13 amino acids.

CDR3: CSARDIQGPEKLFF. The chain links TRBV20-1 to TRBJ1-4. The CDR3 has 14 amino acids. In germline, CDR1 is DFQATT, CDR2 SNEGSKA (reference sequence).